A selection of T cell receptor beta chains follows, all from one sample in a study of T cells in Graves' hyperthyroidism and ophthalmopathy. TCRdb analysed the multiplex PCR reads with MiXCR anew, one entry per CDR3 protein. This table has hundreds of thousands of distinct CDR3 sequences, more than 30% appearing once. The sequencing input was blood. These receptors all come from a man aged 18 to 29 with Graves' hyperthyroidism. The CDR3 runs from the conserved cysteine through the conserved F or W. The D gene is left open where the match is weak. Some rows mark clone size as missing; the rest say once, few, many or name a class of expanded clone.

v_call	d_call	clone_size	j_call	cdr3_aa	cdr3_nt
TRBV9	TRBD1	.	TRBJ2-7	CARSVAVDRVSEQYF	TGTGCCAGGAGCGTAGCTGTAGACAGGGTCTCCGAGCAGTACTTC
TRBV24-1	.	many	TRBJ1-5	CATSDSQSNQPQHF	TGTGCCACCAGTGATTCGCAGAGCAATCAGCCCCAGCATTTT
TRBV7-9	TRBD1	many	TRBJ1-4	CASSLGQGAEKLFF	TGTGCCAGCAGCTTGGGACAGGGGGCGGAAAAACTGTTTTTT
TRBV19	.	.	TRBJ1-1	CASLAGDTEAFF	TGTGCCAGTTTAGCAGGGGACACTGAAGCTTTCTTT
TRBV9	TRBD1	.	TRBJ2-5	CASSEDRGKIETQYF	TGTGCCAGCAGCGAGGACAGGGGGAAAATAGAGACCCAGTACTTC
TRBV7-9	.	few	TRBJ2-7	CASSSPAGISYEQYF	TGTGCCAGCAGCTCCCCAGCGGGTATCTCCTACGAGCAGTACTTC
TRBV28	.	.	TRBJ2-5	CASSSPPGAIETQYF	TGTGCCAGCAGTTCCCCTCCGGGTGCAATAGAGACCCAGTACTTC
TRBV2	TRBD1	many	TRBJ1-1	CASSERGLDTEAFF	TGTGCCAGCAGTGAAAGGGGGCTGGACACTGAAGCTTTCTTT
TRBV29-1	.	.	TRBJ1-1	CSIEVGLNTEAFF	TGCAGCATTGAGGTGGGGTTGAACACTGAAGCTTTCTTT
TRBV12-3/TRBV12-4	TRBD1	.	TRBJ2-7	CASTGTGRREQYF	TGTGCCAGCACTGGGACAGGAAGGAGAGAGCAGTACTTC
TRBV20-1	TRBD1	few	TRBJ2-7	CSAGPDREPYEQYF	TGCAGTGCTGGGCCGGACAGGGAACCTTACGAGCAGTACTTC
TRBV19	.	many	TRBJ1-1	CASAYTEAFF	TGTGCCAGCGCCTACACTGAAGCTTTCTTT
TRBV7-3	.	.	TRBJ2-6	CASSLTGGNVLTF	TGTGCCAGCAGCTTAACGGGGGGCAACGTCCTGACTTTC
TRBV6-5	TRBD1	.	TRBJ1-2	CASSEGTGSSYGYTF	TGTGCCAGCAGTGAGGGGACAGGGTCAAGCTATGGCTACACCTTC
TRBV4-1	.	many	TRBJ2-7	CASSQDLWYEQYF	TGCGCCAGCAGCCAAGATCTTTGGTACGAGCAGTACTTC
TRBV7-8	.	few	TRBJ2-7	CASSLDAAGALEDEQYF	TGTGCCAGCAGCTTAGACGCGGCGGGGGCTTTGGAGGACGAGCAGTACTTC
TRBV10-3	.	many	TRBJ2-7	CAISAGTEQYF	TGTGCCATCAGTGCGGGGACAGAGCAGTACTTC
TRBV4-3	.	.	TRBJ2-5	CASSQGQGLEETQYF	TGCGCCAGCAGCCAAGGACAAGGGTTGGAAGAGACCCAGTACTTC
TRBV10-2	.	.	TRBJ2-3	CASSVTRDTQYF	TGCGCCAGCAGCGTCACCCGAGATACGCAGTATTTT
TRBV19	TRBD2	few	TRBJ2-3	CASSLAGDHTDTQYF	TGTGCCAGTAGTCTCGCGGGGGACCACACAGATACGCAGTATTTT
TRBV5-1	.	few	TRBJ1-6	CASSDTRGSPLHF	TGCGCCAGCAGCGATACGAGGGGTTCACCCCTCCACTTT
TRBV10-3	.	.	TRBJ2-2	CAIANTGELFF	TGTGCCATCGCGAACACCGGGGAGCTGTTTTTT
TRBV7-4	.	few	TRBJ2-5	CASSSVEWGTEETQYF	TGTGCCAGCAGTTCCGTAGAGTGGGGGACCGAAGAGACCCAGTACTTC
TRBV3-1	.	.	TRBJ2-5	CASSFWLREETQYF	TGTGCCAGCAGCTTCTGGCTCCGGGAAGAGACCCAGTACTTC
TRBV6-6	TRBD1	.	TRBJ1-5	CASETGQLNQPQHF	TGTGCCAGCGAAACGGGACAGCTCAATCAGCCCCAGCATTTT
TRBV29-1	.	many	TRBJ1-1	CSVVDVPEAFF	TGCAGCGTTGTTGATGTACCTGAAGCTTTCTTT
TRBV2	TRBD2	many	TRBJ2-5	CASSDTAGVLETQYF	TGTGCCAGCAGTGATACAGCGGGAGTGTTGGAGACCCAGTACTTC
TRBV9	.	many	TRBJ2-7	CASSVAAGMDEQYF	TGTGCCAGCAGCGTGGCGGCGGGGATGGACGAGCAGTACTTC
TRBV7-9	.	many	TRBJ2-7	CASSLVAESYEQYF	TGTGCCAGCAGCTTAGTAGCGGAATCCTACGAGCAGTACTTC
TRBV29-1	.	many	TRBJ1-3	CSALVERGNTIYF	TGCAGCGCCCTCGTGGAAAGGGGAAACACCATATATTTT
TRBV29-1	.	many	TRBJ1-5	CSVAREPNQPQHF	TGCAGCGTTGCCCGGGAGCCTAATCAGCCCCAGCATTTT
TRBV7-2	.	many	TRBJ1-4	CASSQGGEKLFF	TGTGCCAGCAGTCAGGGAGGGGAAAAACTGTTTTTT